Sequencing of this T cell receptor (beta chain) was carried out in a study of blood T cell repertoires in COVID-19. V dropped 2 bases and J dropped 2 bases, with 13 bases sitting between them. The CDR3 runs 16 residues. Germline-derived CDR1 and CDR2 are LNHDA and SQIVND (reference sequence). Using immunoSEQ multiplex PCR, the repertoire was profiled, and TCRdb retains in-frame clones only, with some absent. The data show about 120,000 clones, with roughly 88% seen just once and around 4.2% held by the top ten. What was sequenced was peripheral blood. The chain has TRBV19 and TRBJ2-1; D may be TRBD2 (6 bases). This clonotype was sampled from a man aged 35-49 years with acute or convalescent COVID-19. DNA for the CDR3: TGTGCCAGTAGTATACTCCAGCGGAGGGCCTACAATGAGCAGTTCTTC. Translation: CASSILQRRAYNEQFF.